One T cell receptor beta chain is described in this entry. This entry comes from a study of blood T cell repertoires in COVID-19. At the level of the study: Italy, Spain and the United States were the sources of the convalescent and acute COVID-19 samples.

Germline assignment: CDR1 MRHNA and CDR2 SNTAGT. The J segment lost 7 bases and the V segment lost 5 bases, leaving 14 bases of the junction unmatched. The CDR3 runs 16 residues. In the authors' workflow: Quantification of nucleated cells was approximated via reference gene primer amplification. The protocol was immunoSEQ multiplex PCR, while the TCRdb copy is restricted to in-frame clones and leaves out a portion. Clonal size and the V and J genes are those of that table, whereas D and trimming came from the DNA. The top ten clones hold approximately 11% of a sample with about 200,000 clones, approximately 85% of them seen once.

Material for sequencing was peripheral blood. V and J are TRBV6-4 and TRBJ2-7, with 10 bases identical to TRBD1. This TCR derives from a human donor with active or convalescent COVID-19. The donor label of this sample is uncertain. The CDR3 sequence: CASSPTTGTGDTEQYF. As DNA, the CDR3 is TGTGCCAGCAGTCCAACAACCGGGACAGGGGACACGGAGCAGTACTTC.